Presented here are 5 T cell receptor beta chains from one specimen sequenced in a study of identical twins. TCRdb used MiXCR to reprocess the 5' RACE reads, holding one entry per CDR3 protein. Of 400,000 to 650,000 distinct CDR3 sequences in the sample, 22% were seen once. These records were also assigned to another study, of T cells expressing NK-cell markers.

Material: CD4+ T cells sorted from blood. Receptors originate from a woman between 18 and 29 years old in good health.

The chain uses TRBV10-3 and TRBJ1-2, with unresolved D. CDR1 is ENHRY, CDR2 SYGVKD, per germline. Trimming took off 10 bases at V and 2 bases at J, with 11 bases between the two ends. The CDR3 loop spans 12 amino acids. The DNA of the CDR3 is TGTGCCAACTTCCGGGCCAACTATGGCTACACCTTC. This sequence encodes CANFRANYGYTF.

The sample holds a few counts of this clonotype. One end of the junction fails to match germline, which may point to a read error. This chain joins TRBV28 and TRBJ2-5; D gene uncertain. This CDR3 has 13 residues. Germline CDR1 is MDHEN and CDR2 is SYDVKM. CDR3 bases: TGTGCTAGCAGCTTATCCGGCCAAGAGACCCAGTACTTC. It encodes CASSLSGQETQYF.

The chain combines TRBV6-4 with TRBJ2-1, with TRBD2 matching 8 bases. Per the germline V gene, CDR1 is MRHNA and CDR2 is SNTAGT. The CDR3 is 14 amino acids. V gave up 3 bases and J gave up 10 bases; unmatched junction bases: 8. For the CDR3, the DNA is TGTGCCAGCAGTGAATCCGGGACTAGTGGGGAGCAGTTCTTC. This translates into CASSESGTSGEQFF.

The chain employs TRBV20-1 and TRBJ2-1; no reliable D call. V dropped 2 bases and J dropped 0 bases, with 5 bases sitting between them. Germline CDR1 is DFQATT and CDR2 is SNEGSKA (reference sequence). There are 13 residues in the CDR3. The CDR3 DNA follows: TGCAGTGCTAGATCCCGCTCCTACAATGAGCAGTTCTTC. Protein product: CSARSRSYNEQFF.

This clonotype was detected only a few times. The rearrangement uses TRBV20-1 and TRBJ2-2; 11 nucleotides match TRBD2. After removal of 4 bases from V and 5 bases from J, the junction contained 9 bases not matched to a gene. Germline lookup yields CDR1 DFQATT and CDR2 SNEGSKA (reference sequence). CDR3 length: 16 amino acids. CDR3 protein: CSAIIAGGRGTGELFF. The CDR3 bases are TGCAGTGCTATTATAGCGGGAGGGAGGGGTACCGGGGAGCTGTTTTTT.